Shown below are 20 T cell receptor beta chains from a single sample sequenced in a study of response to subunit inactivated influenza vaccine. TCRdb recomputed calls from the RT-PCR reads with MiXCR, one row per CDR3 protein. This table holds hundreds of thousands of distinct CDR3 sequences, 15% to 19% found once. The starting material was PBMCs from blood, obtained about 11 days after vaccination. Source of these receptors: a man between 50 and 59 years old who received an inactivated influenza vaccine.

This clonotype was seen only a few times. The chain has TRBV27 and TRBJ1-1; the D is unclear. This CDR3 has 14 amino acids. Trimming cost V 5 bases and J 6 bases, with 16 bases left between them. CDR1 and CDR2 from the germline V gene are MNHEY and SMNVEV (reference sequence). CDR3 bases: TGTGCCAGCAGTCTTAGACCGGGCGTCGCTGAAGCTTTCTTT. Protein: CASSLRPGVAEAFF.

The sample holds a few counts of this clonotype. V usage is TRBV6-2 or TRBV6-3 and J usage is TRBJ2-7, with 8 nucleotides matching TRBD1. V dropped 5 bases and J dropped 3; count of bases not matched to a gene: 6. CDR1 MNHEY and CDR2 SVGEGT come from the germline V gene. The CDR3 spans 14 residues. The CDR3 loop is CASSPDRGHYEQYF. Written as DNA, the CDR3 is TGTGCCAGCAGTCCCGACAGGGGTCACTACGAGCAGTACTTC.

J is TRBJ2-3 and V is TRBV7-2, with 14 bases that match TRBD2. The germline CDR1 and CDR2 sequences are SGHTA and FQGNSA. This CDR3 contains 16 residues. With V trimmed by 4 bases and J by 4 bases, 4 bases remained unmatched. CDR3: CASSYGLAGGPDTQYF. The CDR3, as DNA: TGTGCCAGCAGCTACGGACTAGCGGGAGGTCCAGATACGCAGTATTTT.

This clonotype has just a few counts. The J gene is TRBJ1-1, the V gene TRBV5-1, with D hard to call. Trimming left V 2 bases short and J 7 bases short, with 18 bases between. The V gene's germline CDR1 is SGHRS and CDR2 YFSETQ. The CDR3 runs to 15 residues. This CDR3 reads CASSLRNEGTGEAFF. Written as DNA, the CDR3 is TGCGCCAGCAGCTTACGAAATGAGGGAACCGGTGAAGCTTTCTTT. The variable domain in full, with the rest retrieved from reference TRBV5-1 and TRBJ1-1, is KAGVTQTPRYLIKTRGQQVTLSCSPISGHRSVSWYQQTPGQGLQFLFEYFSETQRNKGNFPGRFSGRQFSNSRSEMNVSTLELGDSALYLCASSLRNEGTGEAFFGQGTRLTVV.

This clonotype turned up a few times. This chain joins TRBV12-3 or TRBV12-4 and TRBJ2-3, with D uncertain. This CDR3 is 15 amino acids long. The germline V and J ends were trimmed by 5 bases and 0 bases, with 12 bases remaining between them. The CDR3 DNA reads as TGTGCCAGCAGTCTCCCCTTGACTAGCACAGATACGCAGTATTTT. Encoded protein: CASSLPLTSTDTQYF.

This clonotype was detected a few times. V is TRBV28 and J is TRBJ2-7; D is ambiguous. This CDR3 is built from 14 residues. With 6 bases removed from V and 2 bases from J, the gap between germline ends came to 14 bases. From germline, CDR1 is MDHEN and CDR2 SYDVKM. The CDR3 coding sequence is TGTGCCAGCAGCCTGCCCACAGTCCCCTACGAGCAGTACTTC. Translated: CASSLPTVPYEQYF.

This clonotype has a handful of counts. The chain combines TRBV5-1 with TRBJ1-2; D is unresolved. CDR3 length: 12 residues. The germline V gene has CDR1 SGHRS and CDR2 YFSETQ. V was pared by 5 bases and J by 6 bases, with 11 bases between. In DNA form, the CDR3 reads TGCGCCAGCAGGCAGGTACAAGATGGCTACACCTTC. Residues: CASRQVQDGYTF.

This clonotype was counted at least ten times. The CDR3 sequence: CASTRNRQLQETQYF. The CDR3, as DNA: TGTGCCAGCACAAGAAACCGGCAGTTACAAGAGACCCAGTACTTC. This sequence joins TRBV7-6 and TRBJ2-5, with D unresolved. Germline assignment: CDR1 SGHVS and CDR2 FNYEAQ. V lost 7 bases, J lost 2 bases, and 17 bases lay in between. This CDR3 is built from 15 residues.

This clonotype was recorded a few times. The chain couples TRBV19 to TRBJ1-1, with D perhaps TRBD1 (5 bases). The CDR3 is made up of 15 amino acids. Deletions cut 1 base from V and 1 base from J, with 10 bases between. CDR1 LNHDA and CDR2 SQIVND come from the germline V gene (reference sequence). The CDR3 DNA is TGTGCCAGTAGTATAGGGGCAGGGTGGAACACTGAAGCTTTCTTT. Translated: CASSIGAGWNTEAFF.

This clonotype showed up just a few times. The CDR3 sequence: CASSRTPGLAGSYNEQFF. The CDR3 DNA is TGTGCCAGCAGCCGCACACCGGGACTAGCGGGGTCATACAATGAGCAGTTCTTC. V is TRBV28 and J is TRBJ2-1; 13 bases are shared with TRBD2. The CDR3 spans 18 residues. Losses at the gene ends were 6 bases for V and 4 bases for J; bases not matched to a gene: 12. Germline V gene sequence: CDR1 MDHEN, CDR2 SYDVKM.

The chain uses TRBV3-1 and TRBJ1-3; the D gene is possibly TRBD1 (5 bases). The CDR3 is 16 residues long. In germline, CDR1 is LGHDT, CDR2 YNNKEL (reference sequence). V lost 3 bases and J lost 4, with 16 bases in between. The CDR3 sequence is CASSHGTVRGGNTIYF. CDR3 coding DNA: TGTGCCAGCAGCCATGGGACCGTCCGAGGGGGAAACACCATATATTTT.

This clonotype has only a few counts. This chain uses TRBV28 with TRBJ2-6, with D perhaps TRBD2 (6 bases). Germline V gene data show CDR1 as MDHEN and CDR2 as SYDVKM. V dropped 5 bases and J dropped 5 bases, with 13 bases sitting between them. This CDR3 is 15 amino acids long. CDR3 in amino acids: CASSPLAIRANVLTF. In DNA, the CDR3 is TGTGCCAGCAGTCCTCTAGCGATCAGGGCCAACGTCCTGACTTTC. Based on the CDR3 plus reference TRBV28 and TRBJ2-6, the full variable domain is DVKVTQSSRYLVKRTGEKVFLECVQDMDHENMFWYRQDPGLGLRLIYFSYDVKMKEKGDIPEGYSVSREKKERFSLILESASTNQTSMYLCASSPLAIRANVLTFGAGSRLTVL.

CDR3: CASRDSGRGTDTQYF. CDR3 DNA sequence: TGTGCCAGCAGGGATAGCGGGAGAGGCACAGATACGCAGTATTTT. This chain joins TRBV25-1 and TRBJ2-3; 9 bases fit TRBD2. This CDR3 comprises 15 residues. Trimming cost V 6 bases and J 1 base; bases outside gene matches: 5. Looked up from germline, CDR1 is MGHDK and CDR2 is SYGVNS.

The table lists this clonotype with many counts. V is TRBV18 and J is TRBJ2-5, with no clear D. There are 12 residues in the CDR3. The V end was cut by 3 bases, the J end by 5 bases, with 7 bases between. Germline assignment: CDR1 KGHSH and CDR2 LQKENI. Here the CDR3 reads CASSPRMETQYF. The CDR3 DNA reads TGTGCCAGCTCACCGCGTATGGAGACCCAGTACTTC.

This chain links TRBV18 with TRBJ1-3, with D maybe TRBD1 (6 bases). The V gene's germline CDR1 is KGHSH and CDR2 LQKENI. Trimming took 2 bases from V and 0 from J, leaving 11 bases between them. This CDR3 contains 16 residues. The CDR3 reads CASSPGATGSGNTIYF. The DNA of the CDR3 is TGTGCCAGCTCACCAGGAGCGACAGGCTCTGGAAACACCATATATTTT.

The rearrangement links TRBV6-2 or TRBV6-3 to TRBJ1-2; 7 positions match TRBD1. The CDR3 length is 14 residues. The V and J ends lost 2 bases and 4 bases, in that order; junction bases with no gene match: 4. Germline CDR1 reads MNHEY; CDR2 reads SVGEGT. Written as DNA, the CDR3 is TGTGCCAGCAGTTACGAGGACAGGCTCTATGGCTACACCTTC. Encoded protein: CASSYEDRLYGYTF.

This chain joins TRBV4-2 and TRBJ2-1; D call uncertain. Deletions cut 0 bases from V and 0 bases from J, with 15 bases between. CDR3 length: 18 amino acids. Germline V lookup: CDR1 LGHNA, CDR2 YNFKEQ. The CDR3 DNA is TGTGCCAGCAGCCAAGAGGCGGCACTATTTCGCTCCTACAATGAGCAGTTCTTC. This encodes CASSQEAALFRSYNEQFF.

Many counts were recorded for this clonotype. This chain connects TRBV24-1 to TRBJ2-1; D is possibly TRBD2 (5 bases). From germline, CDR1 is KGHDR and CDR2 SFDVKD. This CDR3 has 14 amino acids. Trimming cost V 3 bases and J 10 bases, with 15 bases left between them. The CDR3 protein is CATSDLEAGQEQFF. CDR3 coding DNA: TGTGCCACCAGTGATCTTGAGGCGGGTCAAGAGCAGTTCTTC.

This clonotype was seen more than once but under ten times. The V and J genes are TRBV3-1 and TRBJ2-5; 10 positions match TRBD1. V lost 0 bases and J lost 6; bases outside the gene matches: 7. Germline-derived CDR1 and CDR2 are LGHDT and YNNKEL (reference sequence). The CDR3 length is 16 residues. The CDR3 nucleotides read TGTGCCAGCAGCCAAGAGGGGACAGGGGTACTTCAGACCCAGTACTTC. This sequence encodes CASSQEGTGVLQTQYF.

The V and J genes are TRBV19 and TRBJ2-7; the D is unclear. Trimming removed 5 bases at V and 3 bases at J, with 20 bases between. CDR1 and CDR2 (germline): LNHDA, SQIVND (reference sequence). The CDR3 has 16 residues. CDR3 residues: CASSPSTGRRFYEQYF. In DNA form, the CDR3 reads TGTGCCAGTAGTCCATCGACCGGGCGTCGTTTCTACGAGCAGTACTTC.